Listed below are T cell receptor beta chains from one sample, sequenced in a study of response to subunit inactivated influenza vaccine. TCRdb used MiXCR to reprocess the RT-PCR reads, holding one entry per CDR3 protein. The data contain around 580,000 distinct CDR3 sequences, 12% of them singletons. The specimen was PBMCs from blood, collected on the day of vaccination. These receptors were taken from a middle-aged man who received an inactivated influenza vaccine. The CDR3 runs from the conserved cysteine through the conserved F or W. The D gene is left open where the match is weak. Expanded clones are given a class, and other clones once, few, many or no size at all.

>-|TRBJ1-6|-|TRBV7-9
TGTGCCAGCAGCTTAGGGAGTTCACCCCTCCACTTT
CASSLGSSPLHF
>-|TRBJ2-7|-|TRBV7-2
TGTGCCAGCAGCCCGAGGGCGGGGTCTAGTCACGAGCAGTACTTC
CASSPRAGSSHEQYF
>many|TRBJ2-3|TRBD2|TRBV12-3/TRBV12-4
TGTGCCAGCAGTCCCAGCGGGAGTTGGGCAGATACGCAGTATTTT
CASSPSGSWADTQYF
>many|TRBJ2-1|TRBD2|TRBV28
TGTGCCAGCAGTCTCACCCGGGGGGACTCCTACAATGAGCAGTTCTTC
CASSLTRGDSYNEQFF
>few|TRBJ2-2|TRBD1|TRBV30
TGTGCCTGGAGTACCCCCAGGACAGGGTCCACCGGGGAGCTGTTTTTT
CAWSTPRTGSTGELFF
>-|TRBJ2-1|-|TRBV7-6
TGTGCCAGCAGCTTAGAATTAGCTAATGAGCAGTTCTTC
CASSLELANEQFF
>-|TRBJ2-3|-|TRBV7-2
TGTGCCAGCAGCAAACTAGCTGGGGGTCCTCGCACAGATACGCAGTATTTT
CASSKLAGGPRTDTQYF
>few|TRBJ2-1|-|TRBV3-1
TGTGCCAGCAGCCGAGCCTTTTCCCCCTACAATGAGCAGTTCTTC
CASSRAFSPYNEQFF
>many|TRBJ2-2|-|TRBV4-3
TGCGCCAGCAGCCAAGGCAGGTCGAACACCGGGGAGCTGTTTTTT
CASSQGRSNTGELFF
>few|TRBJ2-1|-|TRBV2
TGTGCCAGCAGTGAAGGTTGGAGGAGCTCCTACAATGAGCAGTTCTTC
CASSEGWRSSYNEQFF
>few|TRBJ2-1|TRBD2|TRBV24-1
TGTGCCACCAGTGATTCGGGACTAGCGGGAGGGCTAGAGCAGTTCTTC
CATSDSGLAGGLEQFF
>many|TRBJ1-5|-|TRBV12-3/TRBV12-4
TGTGCCAGCAGAAACGGGGTAAGCAATCAGCCCCAGCATTTT
CASRNGVSNQPQHF
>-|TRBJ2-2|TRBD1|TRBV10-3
TGTGCCATCAGGGGGACAGGGGAGACCGGGGAGCTGTTTTTT
CAIRGTGETGELFF
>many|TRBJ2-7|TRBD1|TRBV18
TGTGCCAGCTCACCTAGGACAGGGGGTACGTACGAGCAGTACTTC
CASSPRTGGTYEQYF
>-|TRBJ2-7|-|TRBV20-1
TGCAGTGCTAGAGGAGAGAAGGTTAGCGAGCAGTACTTC
CSARGEKVSEQYF
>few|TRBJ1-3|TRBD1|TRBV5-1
TGCGCCAGCAGCTTGGACAGGGGCTTCTCTGGAAACACCATATATTTT
CASSLDRGFSGNTIYF
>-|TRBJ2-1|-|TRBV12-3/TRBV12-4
TGTGCCAGCAGTTCAGCGACCCCGGATGAGCAGTTCTTC
CASSSATPDEQFF
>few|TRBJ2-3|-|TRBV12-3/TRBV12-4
TGTGCCAGCAGTTTAGGGGGGAGCCCAGATACGCAGTATTTT
CASSLGGSPDTQYF
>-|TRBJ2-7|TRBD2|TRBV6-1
TGTGCCATCACTAGCCTAGCGGGGGACGAGCAGTACTTC
CAITSLAGDEQYF
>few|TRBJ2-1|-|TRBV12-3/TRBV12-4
TGTGCCAGCAGCTGGGCAGGGGAGGCCTACAATGAGCAGTTCTTC
CASSWAGEAYNEQFF
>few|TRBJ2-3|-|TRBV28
TGTGCCAGCAGTCTGATCGGGCCGGGCACAGATACGCAGTATTTT
CASSLIGPGTDTQYF
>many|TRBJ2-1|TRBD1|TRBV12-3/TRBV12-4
TGTGCCAGCACCTGGACAGGGGTTCCTTACAATGAGCAGTTCTTC
CASTWTGVPYNEQFF
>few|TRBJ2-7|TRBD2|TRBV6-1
TGTGCCAGCGGGTTAGCGGGAGGGGTATCCTACGAGCAGTACTTC
CASGLAGGVSYEQYF
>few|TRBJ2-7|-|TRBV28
TGTGCCAGCAGTTTCCGGACAGTCTCCTACGAGCAGTACTTC
CASSFRTVSYEQYF
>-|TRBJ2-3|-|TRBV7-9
TGTGCCAGCAGCTTAGCACAGGGAAGCACAGATACGCAGTATTTT
CASSLAQGSTDTQYF
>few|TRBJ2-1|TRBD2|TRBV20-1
TGCAGTGCTAGGGACTCGGGAGGCACGAGCTCCTACAATGAGCAGTTCTTC
CSARDSGGTSSYNEQFF
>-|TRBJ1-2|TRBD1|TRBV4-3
TGCGCCAGCAGCCAAGATACAGGGGGGGATTACTATGGCTACACCTTC
CASSQDTGGDYYGYTF
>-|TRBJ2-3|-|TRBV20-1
TGCAGTGCTCTACAGGGCCTTGGGACAGATACGCAGTATTTT
CSALQGLGTDTQYF
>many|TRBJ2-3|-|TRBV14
TGTGCCAGCAGCCAAGAAGTGGATCGGTACACAGATACGCAGTATTTT
CASSQEVDRYTDTQYF
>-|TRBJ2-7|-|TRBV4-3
TGCGCCAGCAGCCGCAAAAGGCAGGGCTACGAGCAGTACTTC
CASSRKRQGYEQYF
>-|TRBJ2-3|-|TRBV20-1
TGCAGTGCCCGAGAGGGGGGGGGCCCCGATACGCAGTATTTT
CSAREGGGPDTQYF
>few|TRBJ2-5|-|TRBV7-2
TGTGCCAGCAGCCCCCCACTTCAAGAGACCCAGTACTTC
CASSPPLQETQYF
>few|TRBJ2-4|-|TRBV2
TGTGCCAGCAGGGAGAGTACCTCTCAGTACTTC
CASRESTSQYF
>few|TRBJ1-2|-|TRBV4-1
TGCGCCAGCAGCCAAGATTGGGGGGCTCATTTTTCGGGCTACACCTTC
CASSQDWGAHFSGYTF
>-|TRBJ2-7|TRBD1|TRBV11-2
TGTGCCAGCAGCACCGGGACAGGGAGGGAGCAGTACTTC
CASSTGTGREQYF
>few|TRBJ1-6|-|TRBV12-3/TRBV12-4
TGTGCCAGCAGTCCTACAGGGCAGTCACCCCTCCACTTT
CASSPTGQSPLHF
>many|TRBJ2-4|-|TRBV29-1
TGCAGCGTTGCGAGGGGGGGAAACATTCAGTACTTC
CSVARGGNIQYF
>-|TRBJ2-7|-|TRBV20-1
TGCAGTGCTAAGAAGGGCTCCTACGAGCAGTACTTC
CSAKKGSYEQYF
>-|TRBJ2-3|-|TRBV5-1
TGCGCCAGCAGCTTGGGGGCACAGGGCGCAGATACGCAGTATTTT
CASSLGAQGADTQYF
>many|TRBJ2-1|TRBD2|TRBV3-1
TGTGCCAGCAGCCCCCTAAACCGGGGGGATGAGCAGTTCTTC
CASSPLNRGDEQFF
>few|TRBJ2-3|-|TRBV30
TGTGCCTGGACTCACACTGGGGTGAGCACAGATACGCAGTATTTT
CAWTHTGVSTDTQYF
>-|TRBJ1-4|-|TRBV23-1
TGCGCCAGCAGTCAATCAGGACCCTGGTTCGAATCTAATGAAAAACTGTTTTTT
CASSQSGPWFESNEKLFF
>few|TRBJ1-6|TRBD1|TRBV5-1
TGCGCCAGCAGCCTACAGGGGAGCTCCTATAATTCACCCCTCCACTTT
CASSLQGSSYNSPLHF
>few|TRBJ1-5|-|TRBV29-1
TGCAGCGTTGGAGGGACGGGGAATCAGCCCCAGCATTTT
CSVGGTGNQPQHF
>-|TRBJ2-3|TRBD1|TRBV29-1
TGCAGCGTGGGCCCCCGGGACAGGGGCGATCATGGAGATACGCAGTATTTT
CSVGPRDRGDHGDTQYF
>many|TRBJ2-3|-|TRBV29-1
TGCAGCGTAGACCGGGAGAACTCAGATACGCAGTATTTT
CSVDRENSDTQYF
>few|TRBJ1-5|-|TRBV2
TGTGCCAGCAGCGAGCGGGCCAATCAGCCCCAGCATTTT
CASSERANQPQHF
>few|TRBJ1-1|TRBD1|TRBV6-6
TGTGCCAGCAGGTGGACAGGGAACACTGAAGCTTTCTTT
CASRWTGNTEAFF
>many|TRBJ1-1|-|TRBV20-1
TGCAGTGCCCCAAACCAGGGACAGAACACTGAAGCTTTCTTT
CSAPNQGQNTEAFF
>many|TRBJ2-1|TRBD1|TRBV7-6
TGTGCCAGCAGCTTAGTGATTCGGACAGGGGGTGATGAGCAGTTCTTC
CASSLVIRTGGDEQFF
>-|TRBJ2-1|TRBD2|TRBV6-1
TGTGCCAGCAGCCACAAGGGACTAGTTGGTGGTGAGCAGTTCTTC
CASSHKGLVGGEQFF
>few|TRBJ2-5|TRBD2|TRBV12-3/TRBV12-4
TGTGCCAGCAGACGGACTAGCGGGAGTTTGGGCCAGTACTTC
CASRRTSGSLGQYF
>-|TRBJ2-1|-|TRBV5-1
TGCGCCAGCAGCCTTGCCCAGGGGAAGGGCAATGAGCAGTTCTTC
CASSLAQGKGNEQFF
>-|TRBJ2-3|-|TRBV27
TGTGCCAGCAGTTTAACGGTTTTGACTAGCACAGATACGCAGTATTTT
CASSLTVLTSTDTQYF
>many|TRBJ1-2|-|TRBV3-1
TGTGCCAGCAGCCAAGAAGTATCTAACTATGGCTACACCTTC
CASSQEVSNYGYTF
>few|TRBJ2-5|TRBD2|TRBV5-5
TGTGCCAGCAGCTTCTGGACAGCCCGAGGACTAGCGGGAGGGAAGTACTTC
CASSFWTARGLAGGKYF
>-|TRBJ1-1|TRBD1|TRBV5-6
TGTGCCAGCAGCGAAAGACCGGGACAGGGCTCTGAAGCTTTCTTT
CASSERPGQGSEAFF
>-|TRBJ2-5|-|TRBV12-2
TGTGCAAGTCGCTTGCCTCCACCCCTCCCGCGGGAGATTCAAGAGACCCAGTACTTC
CASRLPPPLPREIQETQYF